Each of the 9 T cell receptor beta chains below was sequenced from the same sample in a study of blood T cells in healthy people across ages. The second PCR ran roughly 6 to 11 cycles with a sample-barcoded 5' primer and J-beta primers. Using its own MiXCR run on the 5' RACE reads, TCRdb lists one record per CDR3 protein. There are about 1,400,000 distinct CDR3 sequences in the sample; approximately 59% occur only once, and over 5.5% lies in the top ten. Input material: blood. These receptors were taken from a man aged 18 to 30 in good health.

This clonotype has just a few counts. The CDR3: CASSDLSRIWEQFF. DNA for the CDR3: TGTGCCAGCAGTGACTTGTCGAGAATATGGGAGCAGTTCTTC. The rearrangement uses TRBV25-1 and TRBJ2-1; no reliable D call. V was clipped by 3 bases and J by 10 bases, with 16 bases between them. The CDR3 length is 14 residues. Germline V gene data show CDR1 as MGHDK and CDR2 as SYGVNS.

The count of this clonotype is one. One end of the junction varies from germline; a read error may be responsible. The chain couples TRBV12-3 or TRBV12-4 to TRBJ2-1, with TRBD2 as a possible D gene (5 bases). This CDR3 spans 12 amino acids. CDR3 DNA sequence: TGTGCCAGCAGTGAGGGCTTGGGTGAGGAGTTCTTC. This translates into CASSEGLGEEFF.

This rearrangement joins TRBV12-3 or TRBV12-4 to TRBJ2-7, with TRBD2 as a possible D gene (5 bases). The V and J ends lost 7 bases and 2 bases respectively, with 15 bases between them. The CDR3 has 14 amino acids. CDR3 residues: CASIDSGEPYEQYF. CDR3 DNA sequence: TGTGCCAGCATCGATTCTGGGGAGCCCTACGAGCAGTACTTC.

This sequence joins TRBV12-3 or TRBV12-4 and TRBJ2-1; D tentatively reads TRBD1 or TRBD2 (5 bases each). CDR3 length equals 14 residues. V shed 5 bases and J shed 8 bases, with 16 bases lying between them. CDR3 in DNA: TGTGCCAGCAGTGGAGGAAGAGGGGTCGATGAGCAGTTCTTC. It encodes CASSGGRGVDEQFF.

The CDR3 region has the DNA TGCAGTGCTAGAGTGGCAGGGGGCGTATTCTATCCTACACCCCTCCACTTT. Translating gives CSARVAGGVFYPTPLHF. The chain has TRBV20-1 and TRBJ1-6; 8 nucleotides align to TRBD1. The CDR3 contains 17 residues. The junction had 16 bases not matched to a gene; V was cut back by 1 base and J by 11 bases. Per germline, CDR1 DFQATT and CDR2 SNEGSKA (reference sequence).

V is TRBV20-1 and J is TRBJ2-7; D possibly corresponds to TRBD2 (6 bases). CDR1 is DFQATT and CDR2 is SNEGSKA in the germline V gene (reference sequence). Trimming removed 0 bases from V and 0 bases from J, with 12 bases in between. The CDR3 is 15 residues long. The CDR3 region is CSAREVDGSSYEQYF. The CDR3, as DNA: TGCAGTGCTAGAGAAGTCGACGGGAGCTCCTACGAGCAGTACTTC.

The rearrangement links TRBV4-1 to TRBJ1-5; the D gene is possibly TRBD1 (5 bases). Trimming shortened V by 0 bases and J by 7 bases, and 16 bases separated the two germline ends. The CDR3 consists of 16 residues. Germline V gene sequence: CDR1 MGHRA, CDR2 YSYEKL. As DNA, the CDR3 is TGCGCCAGCAGCCAAGAGCCCCCTATCAGGGAGCAGCCCCAGCATTTT. Amino acids: CASSQEPPIREQPQHF.

V gene TRBV12-5 combines with J gene TRBJ2-4; 11 bases agree with TRBD2. The CDR3 loop spans 17 amino acids. After removal of 0 bases from V and 8 bases from J, the junction contained 9 bases not matched to a gene. Germline V gene sequence: CDR1 LGHNT, CDR2 FRNRAP. CDR3 DNA sequence: TGTGCTAGTGGTTTGGTAGGTAGCGGGAGGGCCCGAGACATTCAGTACTTC. Its protein is CASGLVGSGRARDIQYF.

The chain's CDR3 is CASSKDQPQHF. The CDR3 DNA follows: TGTGCCAGCTCGAAGGACCAGCCCCAGCATTTT. The genes are TRBV2 and TRBJ1-5; no firm D call. Trimming cost V 8 bases and J 7 bases, with 9 bases left between them. The CDR3 contains 11 residues. CDR1 SNHLY and CDR2 FYNNEI come from the germline V gene.